These 16 T cell receptor beta chains share one sample of origin, sequenced in a study of OX40 agonist ivuxolimab in advanced cancers. Assay used: immunoSEQ multiplex PCR; TCRdb lists only in-frame clones, some missing. The sample shows roughly 100,000 clones, 70% to 90% of them seen only once. The specimen comprised CD4+ or CD8+ T cells sorted from blood, sampled in a trial of the OX40 agonist ivuxolimab. All receptors derive from an adult with an advanced solid tumor such as melanoma, head and neck, liver or kidney cancer.

This clone was recorded only once. The gene calls are TRBV7-9 and TRBJ2-3, with TRBD1 as a possible D gene (6 bases). Trimming left V 1 base short and J 0 bases short, with 8 bases between. Germline CDR1 SEHNR, CDR2 FQNEAQ (reference sequence). The CDR3 is 15 amino acids. The CDR3 nucleotides read TGTGCCAGCAGCTTAGGGGGGCCGAGCACAGATACGCAGTATTTT. Encoded protein: CASSLGGPSTDTQYF.

This clone was picked up one time. The J gene is TRBJ1-2, the V gene TRBV5-1; D perhaps matches TRBD1 (5 bases). Deletions cut 0 bases from V and 4 bases from J, with 16 bases between. This CDR3 is 16 amino acids long. Per germline, CDR1 SGHRS and CDR2 YFSETQ. CDR3 region: CASSLASEGVFYGYTF. CDR3 DNA: TGCGCCAGCAGCTTGGCCTCAGAAGGGGTATTCTATGGCTACACCTTC.

This clone occurred once. Other DNA sequences in the sample encode the same CDR3. The V call is TRBV19, the J call TRBJ2-1; 11 bases fit TRBD1. V trimming: 8 bases; J trimming: 3 bases; junction bases outside the gene matches: 3. The germline gives CDR1 LNHDA, CDR2 SQIVND (reference sequence). This CDR3 has 14 residues. CDR3 in DNA: TGTGCCAGTTCCGGGACAGGGGGCTACAATGAGCAGTTCTTC. Its translation: CASSGTGGYNEQFF.

In DNA form, the CDR3 reads TGTGCCAGCAGTGAAGCGAGGGGTCGCTCCCCTTATAATTCACCCCTCCACTTT. It translates to CASSEARGRSPYNSPLHF. This chain joins TRBV6-1 and TRBJ1-6; possibly TRBD1 for D (5 bases). Germline assignment: CDR1 MNHNS and CDR2 SASEGT. The CDR3 is made up of 18 amino acids. The V and J ends lost 0 bases and 4 bases respectively, with 16 bases between them.

This rearrangement joins TRBV28 to TRBJ2-1; possible D gene TRBD1, 6 bases. The CDR3 extends over 13 amino acids. Germline V gene data show CDR1 as MDHEN and CDR2 as SYDVKM. Trimming took off 8 bases at V and 10 bases at J, with 18 bases between the two ends. CDR3 in DNA: TGTGCCAGCTATACCCAGGGGACGGGGGAGCAGTTCTTC. Protein: CASYTQGTGEQFF.

The gene calls are TRBV6-1 and TRBJ1-4; no definite D call. The germline V gene encodes CDR1 MNHNS and CDR2 SASEGT. V lost 1 base and J lost 4, with 7 bases in between. The CDR3 is 14 residues long. The CDR3 DNA reads TGTGCCAGCAGTGAAGGCACGATTAATGAAAAACTGTTTTTT. The encoded protein is CASSEGTINEKLFF.

In its sample, this clone was seen a few times. The gene calls are TRBV1 and TRBJ2-3; the D call of TRBD2 is as the table states it, not checked on the DNA. TRBV1 corresponds to a pseudogene. The CDR3 is 18 amino acids. CDR3: CTSSPSGGAEKGVDTQYF. The CDR3 nucleotides read TGCACCAGCAGCCCTAGCGGGGGGGCTGAAAAAGGCGTAGATACGCAGTATTTT.

The CDR3 spells CASSLAQGYNEQFF. The CDR3 region has the DNA TGTGCCAGCAGCTTAGCCCAGGGCTACAATGAGCAGTTCTTC. The chain is built from TRBV7-2 and TRBJ2-1, with TRBD1 as a possible D gene (5 bases). The length of the CDR3 is 14 residues. Per germline, CDR1 SGHTA and CDR2 FQGNSA. Trimming removed 0 bases from V and 3 bases from J, with 6 bases in between. Combining the CDR3 with reference TRBV7-2 and TRBJ2-1 gives the whole variable domain GAGVSQSPSNKVTEKGKDVELRCDPISGHTALYWYRQSLGQGLEFLIYFQGNSAPDKSGLPSDRFSAERTGGSVSTLTIQRTQQEDSAVYLCASSLAQGYNEQFFGPGTRLTVL.

V usage is TRBV7-8 and J usage is TRBJ1-2; the D is unclear. This CDR3 is built from 14 residues. Trimming removed 4 bases at V and 0 bases at J, with 9 bases between. Germline CDR1 reads SGHVS; CDR2 reads FQNEAQ. The CDR3 loop is CASSYSPANYGYTF. Written as DNA, the CDR3 is TGTGCCAGCAGCTACAGCCCTGCTAACTATGGCTACACCTTC. The whole variable domain, remainder taken from reference TRBV7-8 and TRBJ1-2, is GAGVSQSPRYKVAKRGQDVALRCDPISGHVSLFWYQQALGQGPEFLTYFQNEAQLDKSGLPSDRFFAERPEGSVSTLKIQRTQQEDSAVYLCASSYSPANYGYTFGSGTRLTVV.

This chain uses TRBV7-6 with TRBJ1-1; D is undetermined. With 5 bases removed from V and 1 base from J, the gap between germline ends came to 11 bases. CDR1 is SGHVS and CDR2 is FNYEAQ in the germline V gene. This CDR3 region has 14 residues. In DNA, the CDR3 is TGTGCCAGCAGCCCACGACAACCGAACACTGAAGCTTTCTTT. This sequence encodes CASSPRQPNTEAFF.

This clone was seen a single time. V and J are TRBV19 and TRBJ1-5; D is unresolved. The length of the CDR3 is 13 residues. Germline V gene sequence: CDR1 LNHDA, CDR2 SQIVND (reference sequence). Trimming took off 3 bases at V and 5 bases at J, with 8 bases between the two ends. This CDR3 reads CASSILEDQPQHF. CDR3 bases: TGTGCCAGTAGTATCCTCGAAGATCAGCCCCAGCATTTT.

The genes are TRBV10-3 and TRBJ2-5; D is perhaps TRBD2 (5 bases). CDR3 size: 15 residues. Trimming cost V 8 bases and J 3 bases, with 19 bases left between them. Germline values: CDR1 ENHRY, CDR2 SYGVKD. CDR3 residues: CAIGDWTEREETQYF. The CDR3 DNA follows: TGTGCCATCGGGGATTGGACTGAACGGGAAGAGACCCAGTACTTC.

The chain combines TRBV20-1 with TRBJ2-5; D gene unclear. CDR1 and CDR2 (germline): DFQATT, SNEGSKA (reference sequence). The V end was cut by 4 bases, the J end by 5 bases, with 5 bases between. The CDR3 runs 10 residues. The CDR3 is CSAKVETQYF. CDR3 coding DNA: TGCAGTGCTAAGGTGGAGACCCAGTACTTC.

The CDR3 DNA reads as TGTGCCAGCCCGACAGGGGCTCATCAGCCCCAGCATTTT. Translating gives CASPTGAHQPQHF. The chain employs TRBV19 and TRBJ1-5; 8 bases are shared with TRBD1. CDR1 LNHDA and CDR2 SQIVND come from the germline V gene (reference sequence). CDR3 length equals 13 residues. V lost 9 bases, J lost 5 bases, and 6 bases stayed unmatched.

The chain uses TRBV7-9 and TRBJ1-4, with D hard to call. The CDR3 is 13 residues long. CDR1 and CDR2 from the germline V gene are SEHNR and FQNEAQ (reference sequence). V lost 11 bases to trimming and J lost 4 bases, with 14 bases between them. CDR3 residues: CASTGQSNEKLFF. The DNA for the CDR3 is TGTGCCTCTACCGGGCAGAGTAATGAAAAACTGTTTTTT.

This clone was recorded once. This chain links TRBV6-5 with TRBJ2-3; 8 bases line up with TRBD2. The germline V gene encodes CDR1 MNHEY and CDR2 SVGAGI. This CDR3 has 15 residues. V shed 7 bases, J shed 4 bases, and the junction held 10 bases outside the gene matches. The CDR3 sequence is CASTYGGASADTQYF. Written as DNA, the CDR3 is TGTGCCAGCACCTACGGGGGGGCCTCCGCAGATACGCAGTATTTT.